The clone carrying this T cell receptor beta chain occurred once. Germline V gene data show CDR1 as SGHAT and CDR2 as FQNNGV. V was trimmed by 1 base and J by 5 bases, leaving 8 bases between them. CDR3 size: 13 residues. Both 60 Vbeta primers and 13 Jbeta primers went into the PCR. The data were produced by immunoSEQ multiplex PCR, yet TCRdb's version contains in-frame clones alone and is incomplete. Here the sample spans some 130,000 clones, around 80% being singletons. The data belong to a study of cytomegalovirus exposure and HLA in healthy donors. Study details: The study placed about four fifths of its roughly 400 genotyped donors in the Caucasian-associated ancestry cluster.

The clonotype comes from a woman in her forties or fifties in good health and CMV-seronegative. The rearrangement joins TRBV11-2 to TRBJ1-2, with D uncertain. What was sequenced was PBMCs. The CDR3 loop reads CASSLASTYGYTF. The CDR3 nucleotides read TGTGCCAGCAGCTTAGCATCTACGTATGGCTACACCTTC. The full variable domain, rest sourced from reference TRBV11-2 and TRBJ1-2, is EAGVAQSPRYKIIEKRQSVAFWCNPISGHATLYWYQQILGQGPKLLIQFQNNGVVDDSQLPKDRFSAERLKGVDSTLKIQPAKLEDSAVYLCASSLASTYGYTFGSGTRLTVV.